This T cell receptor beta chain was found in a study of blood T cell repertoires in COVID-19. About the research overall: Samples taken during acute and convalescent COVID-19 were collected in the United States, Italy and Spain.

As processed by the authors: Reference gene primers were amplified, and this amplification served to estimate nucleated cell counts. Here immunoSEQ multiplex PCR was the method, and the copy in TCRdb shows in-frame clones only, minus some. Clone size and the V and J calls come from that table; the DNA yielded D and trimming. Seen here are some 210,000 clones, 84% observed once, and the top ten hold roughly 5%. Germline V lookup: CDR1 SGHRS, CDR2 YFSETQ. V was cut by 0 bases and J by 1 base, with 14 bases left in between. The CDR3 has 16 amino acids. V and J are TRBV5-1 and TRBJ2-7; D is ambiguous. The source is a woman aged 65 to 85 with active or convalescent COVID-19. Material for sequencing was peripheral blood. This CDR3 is CASSLARFPTSYEQYF. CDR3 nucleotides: TGCGCCAGCAGCTTGGCCAGGTTTCCCACATCCTACGAGCAGTACTTC.